The 10 T cell receptor beta chains given below trace back to one sample, sequenced in a study of CD8 T cells in Susac syndrome. The RNA input was about 0.5 to 1 ug, and it was reverse transcribed with random hexamers. TCRdb re-analysed the immunoSEQ multiplex PCR reads in MiXCR, keeping a single row per CDR3 protein. The sample has some 150,000 distinct CDR3 sequences; about 94% are singletons. Material: CD4+ T cells from PBMCs. These receptors were obtained from a human donor with Susac syndrome.

V gene TRBV4-1 combines with J gene TRBJ1-4, with 9 positions matching TRBD1. Germline CDR1 and CDR2: MGHRA and YSYEKL. The V and J ends lost 4 bases and 5 bases, in that order; junction bases with no gene match: 5. The CDR3 runs 15 residues. CDR3 in amino acids: CASSRSGTGNEKLFF. In DNA, the CDR3 is TGCGCCAGCAGCCGATCCGGGACAGGGAATGAAAAACTGTTTTTT.

The chain is built from TRBV20-1 and TRBJ1-2; a weak D match, TRBD1 (5 bases). The CDR3 runs 12 residues. The V and J ends lost 5 bases and 7 bases respectively, with 14 bases between them. CDR1 DFQATT and CDR2 SNEGSKA come from the germline V gene (reference sequence). CDR3 coding DNA: TGCAGTGCTCCCCGACGAAGGGGTGGCTACACCTTC. Amino acids: CSAPRRRGGYTF.

The CDR3 here is CASRPLQRRTDTQYF. The CDR3 nucleotides read TGTGCCAGCAGACCCCTCCAGCGACGCACAGATACGCAGTATTTT. The chain is built from TRBV11-2 and TRBJ2-3; no reliable D call. This CDR3 comprises 15 residues. The V end was cut by 6 bases, the J end by 1 base, with 14 bases between. Germline V CDR1 and CDR2: SGHAT, FQNNGV. Looking up the rest from reference TRBV11-2 and TRBJ2-3 gives the full variable domain: EAGVAQSPRYKIIEKRQSVAFWCNPISGHATLYWYQQILGQGPKLLIQFQNNGVVDDSQLPKDRFSAERLKGVDSTLKIQPAKLEDSAVYLCASRPLQRRTDTQYFGPGTRLTVL.

This clonotype was counted a single time. The chain links TRBV2 to TRBJ2-7, with D perhaps matching TRBD2 (7 bases). The ends were cut back, 5 bases at V and 2 bases at J, with 13 bases in the middle. The CDR3 is 14 amino acids. Germline CDR1 is SNHLY and CDR2 is FYNNEI. The CDR3 protein is CASSSDGGPYEQYF. The CDR3 DNA follows: TGTGCCAGCAGTTCAGACGGGGGGCCCTACGAGCAGTACTTC.

The chain couples TRBV11-2 to TRBJ2-1; TRBD2 matches 8 bases. CDR1 is SGHAT and CDR2 is FQNNGV in the germline V gene. CDR3 size: 16 residues. V trimming: 5 bases; J trimming: 7 bases; junction bases outside the gene matches: 13. CDR3 DNA sequence: TGTGCCAGCAGCGGTCTAGCGGGCCCACCGGGAAATGAGCAGTTCTTC. Its protein is CASSGLAGPPGNEQFF.

V gene TRBV20-1 combines with J gene TRBJ2-1; 7 nucleotides agree with TRBD2. Germline V lookup: CDR1 DFQATT, CDR2 SNEGSKA (reference sequence). The length of the CDR3 is 15 residues. The J segment lost 6 bases and the V segment lost 5 bases, leaving 13 bases of the junction unmatched. This chain's CDR3 is CSAWPTSPRGNEQFF. CDR3 in DNA: TGCAGTGCTTGGCCGACTAGCCCTCGAGGCAATGAGCAGTTCTTC.

The chain combines TRBV2 with TRBJ2-5; D gene uncertain. Germline lookup yields CDR1 SNHLY and CDR2 FYNNEI. The CDR3 runs 13 residues. The germline V and J ends were trimmed by 7 bases and 5 bases, with 14 bases remaining between them. DNA for the CDR3: TGTGCCAGCAAGCTGTGGGCTGAGGAGACCCAGTACTTC. Its translation is CASKLWAEETQYF.

The J gene is TRBJ1-2, the V gene TRBV12-3 or TRBV12-4; D remains ambiguous. CDR3 length equals 13 residues. The V gene lost 3 bases and the J gene lost 3 bases, with 8 bases spanning the gap. CDR3 sequence reads: CASSFGLDYGYTF. In nucleotides, the CDR3 is TGTGCCAGCAGTTTTGGGCTAGACTATGGCTACACCTTC.

V is TRBV28 and J is TRBJ1-2; D is unresolved. V lost 4 bases and J lost 1, with 16 bases in between. The CDR3 is 16 amino acids. Per the germline V gene, CDR1 is MDHEN and CDR2 is SYDVKM. In DNA form, the CDR3 reads TGTGCCAGCAGTTCCTTCACCGCGTCGGGTAACTATGGCTACACCTTC. It yields the protein CASSSFTASGNYGYTF.

This chain uses TRBV23-1 with TRBJ2-1, with no clear D. TRBV23-1 is labeled an ORF, and its function is uncertain. Trimming cost V 7 bases and J 12 bases, with 16 bases left between them. The length of the CDR3 is 12 residues. The CDR3 nucleotides are TGCGCCAGCACCCCGGACCGCCTTAGGCAGTTCTTC. Its translation: CASTPDRLRQFF.